One and the same sample provided the 32 T cell receptor beta chains below, sequenced in a study of control samples from healthy donors and cancer patients. TCRdb's copy holds only in-frame clones and misses some; the assay was immunoSEQ multiplex PCR. The sample has some 210,000 clones, about nine tenths seen once. Sample: blood. These receptors were obtained from a man aged 30 to 45 in good health.

V is TRBV19 and J is TRBJ2-2; D is possibly TRBD1 (5 bases). Trimming took off 5 bases at V and 3 bases at J, with 7 bases between the two ends. Germline CDR1 is LNHDA and CDR2 is SQIVND (reference sequence). CDR3 length equals 13 residues. CDR3 nucleotide sequence: TGTGCCAGTAGTTCGACAGACACCGGGGAGCTGTTTTTT. This encodes CASSSTDTGELFF.

The gene calls are TRBV3-1 (or the pseudogene TRBV3-2) and TRBJ2-1; 10 nucleotides agree with TRBD2. The CDR3 runs 17 residues. Germline V gene lookup returns CDR1 LGHDT and CDR2 YNNKEL (reference sequence). Unmatched junction bases numbered 8, after V lost 2 bases and J lost 4 bases. DNA for the CDR3: TGTGCCAGCAGCCAACGGCTAGCGGGGGCTCTGTACAATGAGCAGTTCTTC. This encodes CASSQRLAGALYNEQFF.

The chain has TRBV13 and TRBJ2-6; unclear D gene. CDR1 and CDR2 from the germline V gene are PRHDT and FYEKMQ (reference sequence). The CDR3 has 15 amino acids. V gave up 2 bases and J gave up 0 bases, with 5 bases separating them. In DNA, the CDR3 is TGTGCCAGCAGCTTAAGGAGCTCTGGGGCCAACGTCCTGACTTTC. Residues: CASSLRSSGANVLTF.

J is TRBJ2-1 and V is TRBV4-1; D gene uncertain. The CDR3 length is 12 residues. Germline assignment: CDR1 MGHRA and CDR2 YSYEKL. The V and J ends lost 2 bases and 5 bases respectively, with 4 bases between them. CDR3 sequence (DNA): TGCGCCAGCAGCCAATCCAACAATGAGCAGTTCTTC. Translation: CASSQSNNEQFF.

CDR3 coding DNA: TGTGCCAGCAGTTCCGGGGGGGTGGGACTAGCGGCCCCCCTGGATACGCAGTATTTT. This encodes CASSSGGVGLAAPLDTQYF. The chain carries TRBV28 and TRBJ2-3; TRBD2 aligns across 11 bases. The CDR3 length is 19 residues. Unmatched junction bases numbered 18, after V lost 4 bases and J lost 6 bases. CDR1 and CDR2 (germline): MDHEN, SYDVKM.

The rearrangement links TRBV18 to TRBJ2-3, with a weak D call TRBD2 (7 bases). The V gene's germline CDR1 is KGHSH and CDR2 LQKENI. Trimming took 2 bases from V and 2 from J, leaving 14 bases between them. The CDR3 is made up of 16 amino acids. CDR3 bases: TGTGCCAGCTCACCAAAGCGCGGGGGCACCACAGATACGCAGTATTTT. It translates to CASSPKRGGTTDTQYF.

This clone has just a few counts. The sample has other DNA sequences that encode this CDR3 too. The chain is built from TRBV3-1 (or the pseudogene TRBV3-2) and TRBJ2-2; TRBD1 might be the D (6 bases). CDR3 length equals 14 residues. The germline gives CDR1 LGHDT, CDR2 YNNKEL (reference sequence). V was shortened by 6 bases and J by 2 bases, with 10 bases between the two germline ends. The CDR3, as DNA: TGTGCCAGCAGTCGGACAGCCAACACCGGGGAGCTGTTTTTT. As protein: CASSRTANTGELFF.

CDR3 sequence: CASSVSGKNTEAFF. The DNA of the CDR3 is TGCGCCAGCAGTGTTTCAGGAAAAAACACTGAAGCTTTCTTT. The chain carries TRBV10-2 and TRBJ1-1, with D unclear. Trimming took off 4 bases at V and 2 bases at J, with 11 bases between the two ends. There are 14 residues in the CDR3. The germline gives CDR1 WSHSY, CDR2 SAAADI.

Only one count was recorded for this clone. The rearrangement uses TRBV30 and TRBJ1-4; D is ambiguous. This CDR3 is built from 13 residues. Germline CDR1 GTSNPN, CDR2 SVGIG (reference sequence). V was pared by 0 bases and J by 1 base, with 3 bases between. CDR3 sequence (DNA): TGTGCCTGGAGTGTCAGAACTAATGAAAAACTGTTTTTT. Translated: CAWSVRTNEKLFF.

This rearrangement joins TRBV14 to TRBJ1-1, with D maybe TRBD1 (5 bases). Trimming stripped 5 bases from V and 2 bases from J, with 15 bases between. Germline CDR1 and CDR2: SGHDN and FVKESK. The CDR3 loop spans 15 amino acids. CDR3 sequence reads: CASSMGGEYNTEAFF. The DNA of the CDR3 is TGTGCCAGCAGCATGGGGGGAGAGTACAACACTGAAGCTTTCTTT.

This sequence joins TRBV3-1 (or the pseudogene TRBV3-2) and TRBJ2-7; no definite D call. There are 14 residues in the CDR3. V lost 2 bases to trimming and J lost 0 bases, with 8 bases between them. Looked up from germline, CDR1 is LGHDT and CDR2 is YNNKEL (reference sequence). The CDR3 is CASSQSISSYEQYF. CDR3 DNA sequence: TGTGCCAGCAGCCAAAGCATCTCCTCCTACGAGCAGTACTTC.

The V and J genes are TRBV11-2 and TRBJ2-2; D may be TRBD2 (5 bases). The CDR3 loop spans 15 amino acids. The germline V and J ends were trimmed by 4 bases and 6 bases, with 15 bases remaining between them. Germline loops: CDR1 SGHAT, CDR2 FQNNGV. The CDR3 DNA reads as TGTGCCAGCAGCTCGACCGGGATCCCATCCGGGGAGCTGTTTTTT. Its translation: CASSSTGIPSGELFF.

The rearrangement links TRBV5-4 to TRBJ2-5; unclear D gene. Between the trimmed V and J ends, which lost 1 base and 5 bases, there was a span of 15 bases. CDR3 length equals 15 residues. CDR1 SGHNT and CDR2 YYREEE come from the germline V gene (reference sequence). CDR3 sequence: CASSLFYTETETQYF. The CDR3, as DNA: TGTGCCAGCAGCTTGTTCTATACGGAAACGGAGACCCAGTACTTC.

The chain employs TRBV12-3 or TRBV12-4 and TRBJ2-1; D is ambiguous. With 9 bases removed from V and 8 bases from J, the gap between germline ends came to 11 bases. This CDR3 contains 11 residues. DNA of the CDR3: TGTGCCAGTAAATTGGGTGATGAGCAGTTCTTC. Translating gives CASKLGDEQFF.

This rearrangement joins TRBV6-8 to TRBJ2-1, with 15 bases that match TRBD2. Trimming at V came to 5 bases and at J to 2 bases, leaving 4 bases not matched to a gene. The germline V gene encodes CDR1 MNHGY and CDR2 SAAAGT. The length of the CDR3 is 17 residues. This chain's CDR3 is CASSPRTSGGAYNEQFF. Here the CDR3 DNA reads TGTGCCAGCAGTCCCCGGACTAGCGGGGGGGCCTACAATGAGCAGTTCTTC.

This chain uses TRBV7-9 with TRBJ2-3; TRBD1 matches 7 bases. Germline V gene data show CDR1 as SEHNR and CDR2 as FQNEAQ (reference sequence). Trimming removed 5 bases from V and 6 bases from J; junction bases left unmatched: 8. This CDR3 is built from 14 residues. CDR3: CASSLGTDRDTQYF. CDR3 coding DNA: TGTGCCAGCAGCCTAGGGACAGACCGCGATACGCAGTATTTT.

The rearrangement uses TRBV3-1 (or the pseudogene TRBV3-2) and TRBJ2-2; D is unresolved. This CDR3 is built from 12 residues. Germline CDR1 reads LGHDT; CDR2 reads YNNKEL (reference sequence). The germline V and J ends were trimmed by 4 bases and 6 bases, with 6 bases remaining between them. This CDR3 is CASSLISGELFF. For the CDR3, the DNA is TGTGCCAGCAGCCTAATTTCCGGGGAGCTGTTTTTT.

The chain employs TRBV9 and TRBJ2-5; D is perhaps TRBD1 (5 bases). The germline V and J ends were trimmed by 3 bases and 1 base, with 13 bases remaining between them. The CDR3 totals 15 residues. Germline loops: CDR1 SGDLS, CDR2 YYNGEE. The CDR3 loop is CASSGRTPGQETQYF. As DNA, the CDR3 is TGTGCCAGCAGCGGACGGACACCAGGCCAAGAGACCCAGTACTTC.

The chain uses TRBV19 and TRBJ1-1; 7 bases align to TRBD1. The CDR3 runs 14 residues. Germline V gene data show CDR1 as LNHDA and CDR2 as SQIVND (reference sequence). The junction had 8 bases not matched to a gene; V was cut back by 9 bases and J by 1 base. The CDR3 protein is CASLRQGGNTEAFF. The CDR3 nucleotides are TGTGCCAGCCTTCGACAGGGCGGGAACACTGAAGCTTTCTTT.

This chain uses TRBV14 with TRBJ1-5; TRBD1 agrees at 7 bases. The CDR3 consists of 16 residues. Germline V gene sequence: CDR1 SGHDN, CDR2 FVKESK. V shed 4 bases, J shed 1 base, and the junction held 7 bases outside the gene matches. The CDR3 loop reads CASSPLKQGSNQPQHF. The CDR3, as DNA: TGTGCCAGCAGCCCTCTGAAACAGGGGAGCAATCAGCCCCAGCATTTT.

On this clone itself: An end of the junction differs from the germline gene, which may be a read error. This sequence joins TRBV9 and TRBJ2-2; 7 nucleotides agree with TRBD2. This CDR3 comprises 15 residues. Germline assignment: CDR1 SGDLS and CDR2 YYNGEE. In DNA, the CDR3 is TGTGCCAGCAGCGTAGCCGGGGGGAACGCCGGGGAGCTGTTTTTT. Translating it yields CASSVAGGNAGELFF.

The chain has TRBV27 and TRBJ1-2; 7 nucleotides match TRBD1. This CDR3 is built from 18 residues. The V segment lost 3 bases and the J segment 4 bases; nucleotides outside the gene matches: 17. CDR1 MNHEY and CDR2 SMNVEV come from the germline V gene (reference sequence). The CDR3 DNA is TGTGCCAGCAGTTTTGGCAGGGGGAATAGGAAAAGGTCCTATGGCTACACCTTC. Protein: CASSFGRGNRKRSYGYTF.

The chain has TRBV29-1 and TRBJ1-1; 9 bases align to TRBD1. J was trimmed by 4 bases and V by 4 bases; bases with no gene match: 16. Germline CDR1 is SQVTM and CDR2 is ANQGSEA. The CDR3 is made up of 17 amino acids. The CDR3 bases are TGCAGCGTTGGTATATCACTGTGGGGACAGGGTACCACTGAAGCTTTCTTT. The encoded protein is CSVGISLWGQGTTEAFF. The full variable domain, with the rest looked up from reference TRBV29-1 and TRBJ1-1, is SAVISQKPSRDICQRGTSLTIQCQVDSQVTMMFWYRQQPGQSLTLIATANQGSEATYESGFVIDKFPISRPNLTFSTLTVSNMSPEDSSIYLCSVGISLWGQGTTEAFFGQGTRLTVV.

The rearrangement links TRBV15 to TRBJ1-4; 7 nucleotides align to TRBD1. V shed 9 bases and J 0 bases; nucleotides not matched to a gene: 7. Germline V gene sequence: CDR1 LNHNV, CDR2 YYDKDF (reference sequence). The CDR3 is 15 amino acids. For the CDR3, the DNA is TGTGCCACAGCGGGACAGATAGCAACTAATGAAAAACTGTTTTTT. As protein: CATAGQIATNEKLFF.

This clone came up once. This chain joins TRBV6-6 and TRBJ1-2, with a possible D match to TRBD1 (6 bases). CDR3 length equals 13 residues. Germline lookup yields CDR1 MNHNY and CDR2 SVGAGI (reference sequence). Trimming removed 8 bases at V and 4 bases at J, with 14 bases between. CDR3 residues: CASESGRGYGYTF. The CDR3 DNA reads as TGTGCCAGCGAATCGGGCAGGGGCTATGGCTACACCTTC.

Regarding this clone: Germline and junction disagree at one end, which may indicate a read error. This chain uses TRBV3-1 (or the pseudogene TRBV3-2) with TRBJ2-7; 11 bases fit TRBD1. The length of the CDR3 is 14 residues. Looked up from germline, CDR1 is LGHDT and CDR2 is YNNKEL (reference sequence). DNA of the CDR3: TGTGCCTGCAGCCAGGGGACAGGGGGCTACGAGCAGTACTTC. Encoded protein: CACSQGTGGYEQYF.

The chain recombines TRBV6-4 with TRBJ2-1; 7 nucleotides line up with TRBD2. With V trimmed by 6 bases and J by 6 bases, 11 bases remained unmatched. This CDR3 has 15 residues. Germline CDR1 MRHNA, CDR2 SNTAGT. The CDR3 loop reads CASSFDGGESNEQFF. CDR3 coding DNA: TGTGCCAGCAGCTTTGATGGGGGGGAATCCAATGAGCAGTTCTTC.

Of note for this clone: Other DNA sequences within the sample encode an identical CDR3. The chain carries TRBV18 and TRBJ1-5; D gene unclear. Germline-derived CDR1 and CDR2 are KGHSH and LQKENI. V lost 2 bases to trimming and J lost 5 bases, with 7 bases between them. The CDR3 length is 13 residues. DNA of the CDR3: TGTGCCAGCTCACCAGGACGGGATCAGCCCCAGCATTTT. Translated, it gives CASSPGRDQPQHF.

With regard to this clone: Other nucleotide sequences in the sample specify the same CDR3. V usage is TRBV28 and J usage is TRBJ1-2; D not certain. Germline V gives CDR1 MDHEN, CDR2 SYDVKM. This CDR3 contains 12 residues. V shed 2 bases and J shed 3 bases, with 4 bases lying between them. Here the CDR3 reads CASSLGDYGYTF. Written as DNA, the CDR3 is TGTGCCAGCAGTTTAGGGGACTATGGCTACACCTTC.

The chain joins TRBV6-4 to TRBJ2-3, with a tentative D call TRBD2 (5 bases). V gave up 4 bases and J gave up 2 bases, with 13 bases separating them. The germline gives CDR1 MRHNA, CDR2 SNTAGT. The CDR3 covers 15 residues. The chain's CDR3 is CASSGSGLPTDTQYF. The CDR3 DNA sequence: TGTGCCAGCAGTGGTTCTGGACTGCCCACAGATACGCAGTATTTT.

The chain is built from TRBV4-1 and TRBJ2-1; TRBD2 agrees at 8 bases. CDR3 length: 14 amino acids. CDR1 and CDR2 from the germline V gene are MGHRA and YSYEKL. Trimming took 0 bases from V and 9 from J; bases not matched to a gene: 4. This CDR3 reads CASSQEVGGGEQFF. DNA for the CDR3: TGCGCCAGCAGCCAAGAAGTCGGGGGGGGTGAGCAGTTCTTC.

This clone was seen once. The chain joins TRBV18 to TRBJ2-1; TRBD2 is a possible D gene (6 bases). The V end was cut by 2 bases, the J end by 0 bases, with 20 bases between. CDR3 length: 19 amino acids. From germline, CDR1 is KGHSH and CDR2 LQKENI. CDR3 sequence reads: CASSPRVLTSTNSYNEQFF. In DNA form, the CDR3 reads TGTGCCAGCTCACCAAGAGTATTAACTAGCACAAACTCCTACAATGAGCAGTTCTTC.